This note documents a single T cell receptor (beta chain) sequence. The germline gives CDR1 SGHDN, CDR2 FVKESK. The CDR3 totals 18 residues. V gave up 0 bases and J gave up 4 bases; unmatched junction bases: 10. This sample is part of a study of T cell responses to AZD1222 COVID-19 vaccine. Sequencing used immunoSEQ multiplex PCR; TCRdb keeps in-frame clones, though not all of them. Among about 150,000 clones listed, 80% to 95% were seen once. The chain joins TRBV14 to TRBJ1-4, with 8 bases lining up with TRBD1. The sequenced sample was peripheral blood, obtained 28 days after the second AZD1222 dose. The receptor's source is an adult who received the AZD1222 COVID-19 vaccine. The CDR3 nucleotides are TGTGCCAGCAGCCAAGACCCGCGCGAGACAGGGGTTAATGAAAAACTGTTTTTT. Its translation is CASSQDPRETGVNEKLFF.